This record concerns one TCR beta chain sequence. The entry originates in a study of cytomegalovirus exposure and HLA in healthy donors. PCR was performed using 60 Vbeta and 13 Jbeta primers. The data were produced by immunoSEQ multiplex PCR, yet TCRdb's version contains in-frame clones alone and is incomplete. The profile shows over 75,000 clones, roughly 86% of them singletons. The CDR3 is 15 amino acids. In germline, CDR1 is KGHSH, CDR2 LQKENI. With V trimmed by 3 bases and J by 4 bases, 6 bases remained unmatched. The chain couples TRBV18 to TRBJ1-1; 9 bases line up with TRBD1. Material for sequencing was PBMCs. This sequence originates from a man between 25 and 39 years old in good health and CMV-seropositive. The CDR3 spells CASSPETGGFTEAFF. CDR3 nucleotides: TGTGCCAGCTCACCTGAAACAGGGGGCTTCACTGAAGCTTTCTTT.